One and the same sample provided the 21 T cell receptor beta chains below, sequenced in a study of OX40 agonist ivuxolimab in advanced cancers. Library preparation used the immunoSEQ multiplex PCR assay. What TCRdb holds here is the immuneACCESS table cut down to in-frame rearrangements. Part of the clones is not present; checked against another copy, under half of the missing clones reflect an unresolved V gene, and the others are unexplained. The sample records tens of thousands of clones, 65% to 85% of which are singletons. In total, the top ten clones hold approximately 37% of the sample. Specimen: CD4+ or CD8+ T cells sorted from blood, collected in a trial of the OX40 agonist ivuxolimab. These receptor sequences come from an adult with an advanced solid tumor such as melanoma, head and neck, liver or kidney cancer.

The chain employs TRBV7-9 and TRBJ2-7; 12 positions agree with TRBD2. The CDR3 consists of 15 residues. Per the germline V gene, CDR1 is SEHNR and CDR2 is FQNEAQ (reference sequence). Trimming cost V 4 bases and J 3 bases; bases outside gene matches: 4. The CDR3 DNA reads TGTGCCAGCAGCTCACTAGCGGGAGGAGGCTACGAGCAGTACTTC. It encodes CASSSLAGGGYEQYF. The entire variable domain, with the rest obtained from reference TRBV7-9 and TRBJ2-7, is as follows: DTGVSQNPRHKITKRGQNVTFRCDPISEHNRLYWYRQTLGQGPEFLTYFQNEAQLEKSRLLSDRFSAERPKGSFSTLEIQRTEQGDSAMYLCASSSLAGGGYEQYFGPGTRLTVT.

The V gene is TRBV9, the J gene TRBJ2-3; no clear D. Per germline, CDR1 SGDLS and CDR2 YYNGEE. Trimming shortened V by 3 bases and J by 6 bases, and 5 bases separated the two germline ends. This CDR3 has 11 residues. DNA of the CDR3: TGTGCCAGCAGCGACCCTGATACGCAGTATTTT. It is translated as CASSDPDTQYF.

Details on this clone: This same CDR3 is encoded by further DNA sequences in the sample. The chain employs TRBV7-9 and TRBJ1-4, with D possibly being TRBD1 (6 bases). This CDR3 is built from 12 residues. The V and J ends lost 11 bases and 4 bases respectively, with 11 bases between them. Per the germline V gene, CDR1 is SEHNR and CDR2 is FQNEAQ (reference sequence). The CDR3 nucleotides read TGTGCCCTGCAGGGGAATAATGAAAAACTGTTTTTT. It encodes CALQGNNEKLFF.

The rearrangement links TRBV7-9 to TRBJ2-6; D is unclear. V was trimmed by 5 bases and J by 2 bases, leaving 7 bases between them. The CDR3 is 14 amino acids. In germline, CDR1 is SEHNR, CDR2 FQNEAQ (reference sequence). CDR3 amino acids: CASSLSAGANVLTF. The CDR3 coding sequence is TGTGCCAGCAGCCTCAGTGCTGGGGCCAACGTCCTGACTTTC.

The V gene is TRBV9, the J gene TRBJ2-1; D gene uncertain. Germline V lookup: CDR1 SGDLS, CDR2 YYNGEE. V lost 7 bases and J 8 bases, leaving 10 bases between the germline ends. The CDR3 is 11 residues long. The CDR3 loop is CASGRSHEQFF. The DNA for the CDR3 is TGTGCCAGCGGGCGGTCCCATGAGCAGTTCTTC.

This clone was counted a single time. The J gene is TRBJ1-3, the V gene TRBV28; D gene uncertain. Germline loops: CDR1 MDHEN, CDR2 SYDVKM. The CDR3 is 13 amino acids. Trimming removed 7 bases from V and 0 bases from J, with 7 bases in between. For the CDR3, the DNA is TGTGCCAGCACCCCCGGCTCTGGAAACACCATATATTTT. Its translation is CASTPGSGNTIYF.

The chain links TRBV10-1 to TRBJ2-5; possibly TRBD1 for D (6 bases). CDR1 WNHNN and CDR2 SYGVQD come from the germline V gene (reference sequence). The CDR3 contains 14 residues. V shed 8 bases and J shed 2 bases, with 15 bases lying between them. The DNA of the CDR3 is TGCGCCAGCTCTGAGACAGGCACTCAAGAGACCCAGTACTTC. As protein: CASSETGTQETQYF.

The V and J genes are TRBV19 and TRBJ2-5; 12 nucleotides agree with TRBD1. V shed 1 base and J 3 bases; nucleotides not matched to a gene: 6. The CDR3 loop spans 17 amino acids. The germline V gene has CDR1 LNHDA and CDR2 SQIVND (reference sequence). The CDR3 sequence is CASSIVRGQGAEETQYF. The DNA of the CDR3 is TGTGCCAGTAGTATAGTCCGGGGACAGGGGGCTGAAGAGACCCAGTACTTC.

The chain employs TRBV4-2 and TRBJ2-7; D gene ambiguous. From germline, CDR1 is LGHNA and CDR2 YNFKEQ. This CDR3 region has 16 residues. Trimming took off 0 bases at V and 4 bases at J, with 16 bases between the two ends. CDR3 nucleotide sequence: TGTGCCAGCAGCCAAGAAGGACCCCCCACTTTTTACGAGCAGTACTTC. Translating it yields CASSQEGPPTFYEQYF.

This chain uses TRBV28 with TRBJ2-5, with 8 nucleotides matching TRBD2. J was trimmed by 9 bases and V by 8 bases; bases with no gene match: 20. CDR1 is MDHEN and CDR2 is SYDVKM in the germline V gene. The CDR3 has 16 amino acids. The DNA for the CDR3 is TGTGCCAGCGTCCGGGAGACGGGAGGGATCGGGGGGGCCCAGTACTTC. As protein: CASVRETGGIGGAQYF. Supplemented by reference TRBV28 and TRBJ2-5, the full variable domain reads DVKVTQSSRYLVKRTGEKVFLECVQDMDHENMFWYRQDPGLGLRLIYFSYDVKMKEKGDIPEGYSVSREKKERFSLILESASTNQTSMYLCASVRETGGIGGAQYFGPGTRLLVL.

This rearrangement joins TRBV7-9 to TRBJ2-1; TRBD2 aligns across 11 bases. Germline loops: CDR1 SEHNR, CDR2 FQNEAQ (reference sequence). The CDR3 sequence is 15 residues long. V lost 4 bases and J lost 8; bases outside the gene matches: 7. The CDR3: CASSSTSGRGYEQFF. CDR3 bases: TGTGCCAGCAGCTCTACTAGCGGGAGAGGGTATGAGCAGTTCTTC.

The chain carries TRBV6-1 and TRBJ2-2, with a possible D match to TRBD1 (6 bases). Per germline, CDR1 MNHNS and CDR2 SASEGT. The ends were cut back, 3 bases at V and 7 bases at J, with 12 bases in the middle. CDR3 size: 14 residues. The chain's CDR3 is CASSDIGTYGELFF. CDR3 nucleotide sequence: TGTGCCAGCAGTGATATCGGGACATACGGGGAGCTGTTTTTT.

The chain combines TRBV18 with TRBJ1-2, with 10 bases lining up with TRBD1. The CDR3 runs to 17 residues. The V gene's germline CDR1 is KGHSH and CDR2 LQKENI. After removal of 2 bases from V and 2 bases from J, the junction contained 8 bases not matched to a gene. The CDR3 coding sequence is TGTGCCAGCTCACCAACTGACAGGGGGCCCCTCAACTATGGCTACACCTTC. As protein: CASSPTDRGPLNYGYTF.

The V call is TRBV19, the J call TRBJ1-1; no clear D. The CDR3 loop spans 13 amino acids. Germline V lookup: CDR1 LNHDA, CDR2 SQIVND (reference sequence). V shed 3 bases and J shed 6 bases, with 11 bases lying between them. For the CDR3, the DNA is TGTGCCAGTAGTATTGGAACGTGGGCTGAAGCTTTCTTT. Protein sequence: CASSIGTWAEAFF.

The CDR3 sequence: CASGLRGDTEAFF. DNA for the CDR3: TGTGCCAGCGGTTTACGCGGGGACACTGAAGCTTTCTTT. The genes are TRBV7-8 and TRBJ1-1; the D is unclear. Trimming removed 8 bases at V and 3 bases at J, with 13 bases between. The CDR3 is 13 amino acids. Germline assignment: CDR1 SGHVS and CDR2 FQNEAQ.

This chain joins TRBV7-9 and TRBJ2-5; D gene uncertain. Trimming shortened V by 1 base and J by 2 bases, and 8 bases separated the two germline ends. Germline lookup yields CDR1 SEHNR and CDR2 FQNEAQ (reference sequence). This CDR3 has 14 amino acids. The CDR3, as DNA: TGTGCCAGCAGCTTAGTGGGCTTTCAAGAGACCCAGTACTTC. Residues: CASSLVGFQETQYF.

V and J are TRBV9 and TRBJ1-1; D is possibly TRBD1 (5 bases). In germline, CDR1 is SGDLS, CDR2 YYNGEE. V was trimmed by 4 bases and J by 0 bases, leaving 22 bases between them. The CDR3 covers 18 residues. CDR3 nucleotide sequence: TGTGCCAGCAGCCACAAACCCGGGGCGGCAGGGATGAACACTGAAGCTTTCTTT. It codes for CASSHKPGAAGMNTEAFF.

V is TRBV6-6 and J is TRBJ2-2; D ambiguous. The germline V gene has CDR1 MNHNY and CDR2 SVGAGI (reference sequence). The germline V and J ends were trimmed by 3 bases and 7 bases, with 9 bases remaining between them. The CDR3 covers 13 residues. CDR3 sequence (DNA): TGTGCCAGCAGTTATGGAGAAAACGGGGAGCTGTTTTTT. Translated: CASSYGENGELFF.

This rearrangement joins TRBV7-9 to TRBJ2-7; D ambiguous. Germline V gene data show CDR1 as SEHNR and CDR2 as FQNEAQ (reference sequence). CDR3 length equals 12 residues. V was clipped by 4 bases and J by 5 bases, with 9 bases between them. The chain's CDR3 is CASSSRPDEQYF. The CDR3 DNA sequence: TGTGCCAGCAGCTCCCGGCCGGACGAGCAGTACTTC. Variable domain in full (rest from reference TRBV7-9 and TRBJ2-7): DTGVSQNPRHKITKRGQNVTFRCDPISEHNRLYWYRQTLGQGPEFLTYFQNEAQLEKSRLLSDRFSAERPKGSFSTLEIQRTEQGDSAMYLCASSSRPDEQYFGPGTRLTVT.

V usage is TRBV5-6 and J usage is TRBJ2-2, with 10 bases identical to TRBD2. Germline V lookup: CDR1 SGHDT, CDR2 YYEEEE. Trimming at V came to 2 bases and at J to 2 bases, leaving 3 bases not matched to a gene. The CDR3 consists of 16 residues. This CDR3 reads CASSFLAGVNTGELFF. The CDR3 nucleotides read TGTGCCAGCAGCTTCCTAGCGGGAGTTAACACCGGGGAGCTGTTTTTT.

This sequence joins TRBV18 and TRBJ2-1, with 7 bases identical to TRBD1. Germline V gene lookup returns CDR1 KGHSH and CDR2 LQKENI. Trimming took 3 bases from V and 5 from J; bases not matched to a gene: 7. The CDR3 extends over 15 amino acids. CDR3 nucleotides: TGTGCCAGCTCACCGCCGGACAGGAAAGACAATGAGCAGTTCTTC. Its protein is CASSPPDRKDNEQFF.